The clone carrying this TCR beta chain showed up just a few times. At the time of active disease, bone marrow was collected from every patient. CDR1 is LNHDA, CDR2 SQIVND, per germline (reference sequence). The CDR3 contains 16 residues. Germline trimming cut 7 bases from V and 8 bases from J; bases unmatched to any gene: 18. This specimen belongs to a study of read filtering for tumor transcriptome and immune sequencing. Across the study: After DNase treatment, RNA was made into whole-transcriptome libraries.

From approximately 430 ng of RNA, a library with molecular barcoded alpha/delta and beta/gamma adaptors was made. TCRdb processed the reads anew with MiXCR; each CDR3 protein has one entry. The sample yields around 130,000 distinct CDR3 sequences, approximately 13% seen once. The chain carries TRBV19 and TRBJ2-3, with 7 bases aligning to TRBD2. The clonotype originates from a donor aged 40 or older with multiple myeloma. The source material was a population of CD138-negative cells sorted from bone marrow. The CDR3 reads CASMESAGARLGTQYF. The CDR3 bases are TGTGCCAGTATGGAGTCGGCGGGAGCCCGACTGGGTACGCAGTATTTT.